Below, one T cell receptor (beta chain) is given with its context. There is no known antigen for this receptor. No qualities accompany the bases; no much larger clone lies one base away. Donors were healthy HIV-negative adults with no recently reported acute infections or vaccinations. All donors were Caucasian adults living in Nashville, Tennessee, USA. For unsorted samples, 75 million to 100 million PBMCs were counted and genomic DNA was extracted with the QIAamp DNA Blood Mini kit. Blood was collected by leukapheresis, and PBMCs were isolated by Ficoll-Histopaque density gradient centrifugation and then cryopreserved in liquid nitrogen vapor phase. Using the deep immunoSEQ assay, TCR CDR3 regions were amplified from genomic DNA by multiplex PCR. Extracted genomic DNA from each cell subset was distributed evenly across all wells of several immunoSEQ 96-well plates, and each plate was treated as a replicate. For unsorted PBMC, each replicate PCR was loaded with around 300 ng genomic DNA, equivalent to around 30,000 T cell genomes. Unsorted PBMC genomic DNA was sequenced across ten immunoSEQ deep assay plates. Purified libraries were measured with a Qubit 3.0 fluorometer, size-checked on a Bioanalyzer 2100, and measured again with the KAPA Library Quantification kit. Every immunoSEQ 96-well plate was sequenced on a dedicated single-read 150-cycle Illumina NextSeq 550 flow cell. The paper's data handling went like this. Because only junctional sequences without quality scores were contained in the immunoSEQ output, filtering matching that applied to full-length reads could not be performed. To assign V/J genes and CDR3, sequences were annotated using PyIR, a Python wrapper for IgBLAST v1.9, with IMGT germline references. Any read was removed if the V/J assignment was weak (E-value above 1e-6), the CDR3 was missing, or the read contained stop codons, out-of-frame junctions, or ambiguous translated residues. A V3J clonotype was defined by an identical inferred V gene, J gene, and CDR3 amino acid sequence. The percentage overlap between two repertoires was calculated by dividing the number of shared unique clonotypes by the size of the smaller repertoire. Repertoire richness was assessed with RTK rarefaction, the Chao1 estimator, and Recon v2.1 estimates of unobserved clonotypes. This is the immuneACCESS table as TCRdb keeps it, with only in-frame sequences that have V and J called. A part of the clones is gone; compared with another copy, unresolved V genes explain less than half, and the rest is unexplained. V, J and clone size were drawn from that table, and D and trimming were deduced from the DNA. Here the sample has some 470,000 clones; less than 80% occur a single time. In total, the top ten clones hold 10% to 15% of the sample.

The germline V gene specifies SGHRS as CDR1 and YFSETQ as CDR2. Here V drops 0 bases and J drops 0 bases, and the junction holds 3 bases not matched to any gene. Including the terminal cysteine and phenylalanine, the CDR3 comprises 16 residues. Only the CDR3 region is kept as DNA, spanning 48 bases read in frame from base 1. The sample comes from a study of shared clonotypes between healthy human individuals (dated by TCRdb to the early 2020s). In terms of the full investigation: A couple of women and a few men aged 18 to 49 years were included in the cohort. Blood TCR repertoires of five healthy adults were deeply sequenced to estimate repertoire size and the extent of clonotype sharing between individuals. Different laboratories and diverse techniques were used to prepare libraries and sequence TCR repertoires, to increase sequencing depth and limit assay-specific biases. Per donor, leukapheresis produced somewhere between about 0.94 and 10 billion PBMCs. Paper-wide results and their limitations: Pairwise subsampling indicated that sequencing depth was expected to affect the degree of clonotype sharing among donors. Only blood was sampled, and tissue TCR repertoires likely differ from those in blood. Because the study included only a small number of donors, the genetic and exposure-history diversity represented was limited.

Specimen: PBMCs. The rearrangement joined TRBV5-1 to TRBJ2-3, with 8 middle bases fitting TRBD2. The sequence was obtained from a woman between 40 and 55 years old in good health. Some clones in this sample may be carry-over from other donors' samples. The nucleotides are TGCGCCAGCAGCTTGGGACTAGCGAGAAGCACAGATACGCAGTATTTT. The encoded protein is CASSLGLARSTDTQYF.